This T cell receptor beta chain came from a study of shared clonotypes between healthy human individuals. This clone occurred a few times. V shed 10 bases and J 7 bases; nucleotides not matched to a gene: 5. This CDR3 has 13 residues. Germline V gene lookup returns CDR1 MNHNS and CDR2 SASEGT. TCRdb keeps only in-frame clones here, not all; method: immunoSEQ multiplex PCR. Of about 730,000 clones listed, 55% to 75% are singletons. The receptor comes from a woman in her thirties in good health. This chain uses TRBV6-1 with TRBJ1-5; 12 bases match TRBD1. Sample: memory CD4+ T cells sorted from blood. The subset is: CD45RA-negative fraction. CDR3 DNA sequence: TGTGCCACGGGACAGGGGGCGAACCAGCCCCAGCATTTT. Amino acid sequence: CATGQGANQPQHF.